This TCR beta chain was captured in a study of cytomegalovirus exposure and HLA in healthy donors. As regards this clone: The antigen is undetermined.

This CDR3 is 16 amino acids long. Germline V gene lookup returns CDR1 SGHNT and CDR2 YYREEE (reference sequence). The junction had 9 bases not matched to a gene; V was cut back by 1 base and J by 3 bases. Each donor was nominally healthy when sampled (though unrecorded immune exposures were likely). Findings of the study overall: There were 164 TCR beta chains listed as cytomegalovirus-associated.

Primers: 60 Vbeta forward and 13 Jbeta reverse. Repertoires were generated with immunoSEQ multiplex PCR, while TCRdb's copy carries only in-frame clones and drops some. The repertoire holds around 93,000 clones, with roughly 67% as singletons. The source of this sequence is a boy aged 5-17 years in good health and CMV-seropositive. The sample comprised PBMCs. The V gene is TRBV5-4, the J gene TRBJ1-1; 7 nucleotides match TRBD1. The CDR3 protein is CASSLPPGGWHTEAFF. The CDR3 DNA reads TGTGCCAGCAGCTTGCCGCCAGGGGGTTGGCACACTGAAGCTTTCTTT.